A selection of T cell receptor beta chains follows, all from one sample in a study of T cell repertoires in cytomegalovirus infection. TCRdb re-analysed the reads in MiXCR, keeping a single row per CDR3 protein. The table shows 640,000 or so distinct CDR3 sequences, with 30% to 35% occurring only once. Antigens of these TCRs are unknown. Material: cultured PBMCs, obtained from culture after CMV antigen stimulation. Receptors were obtained from a human donor in good health (CMV status not recorded). Some clones in this sample may be carry-over from other donors' samples. The CDR3 runs from the conserved cysteine through the conserved F or W.

J gene	V gene	CDR3 protein
TRBJ1-2	TRBV12-3/TRBV12-4	CASSSPNYGYTF
TRBJ1-5	TRBV6-1	CASRFTGPGQPQHF
TRBJ2-1	TRBV5-5	CASMGFMSSYNEQFF
TRBJ2-7	TRBV7-2	CASSFGQTLSYEQYF
TRBJ2-4	TRBV4-2	CASSPFGGGDIQYF
TRBJ2-5	TRBV5-3	CARSRQVQETQYF
TRBJ2-3	TRBV7-2	CASSLELAGEDTQYF
TRBJ1-4	TRBV18	CASSPPGQGPNEKLFF
TRBJ1-4	TRBV27	CASSWIGPNEKLFF
TRBJ1-6	TRBV2	CASSTSGQGNSPLHF
TRBJ2-1	TRBV12-3/TRBV12-4	CASSLPGYNEQFF
TRBJ1-2	TRBV27	CASSLSGTVPAYTF
TRBJ2-7	TRBV6-2/TRBV6-3	CASNWATRNHYEQYF
TRBJ2-1	TRBV6-2/TRBV6-3	CASKLAETYNEQFF
TRBJ2-7	TRBV7-6	CASSARTGVMDEQYF
TRBJ2-7	TRBV11-2	CASSSRGPSGKVRSYEQYF
TRBJ2-1	TRBV7-8	CASSGAPYNEQFF
TRBJ2-1	TRBV6-2/TRBV6-3	CASSYHLLATRGYEQFF
TRBJ2-5	TRBV3-1	CASSQLGTQYF
TRBJ2-3	TRBV19	CASRPRGEEDTQYF
TRBJ1-2	TRBV28	CASSFDGFLTYGYTF
TRBJ2-2	TRBV3-1	CASSQWEGSGELFF
TRBJ2-1	TRBV11-1	CASSLETTEQFF
TRBJ2-1	TRBV12-3/TRBV12-4	CASSDRDRGGYEQFF
TRBJ1-4	TRBV4-3	CASSRDSRGKLFF
TRBJ2-3	TRBV19	CASSNRAADTQYF
TRBJ2-7	TRBV11-2	CASSLVGNLRGVDYEQYF
TRBJ1-1	TRBV7-9	CASSRGGTEAFF
TRBJ1-1	TRBV6-5	CASWGVVYTEAFF
TRBJ2-1	TRBV7-6	CASSSGGSTYNEQFF
TRBJ1-3	TRBV6-1	CASRSNRGPGNTIYF
TRBJ2-3	TRBV6-2/TRBV6-3	CASRSRRGRDTQYF
TRBJ1-1	TRBV28	CASIPGQNTEAFF
TRBJ1-4	TRBV2	CASKMRASTNEKLFF
TRBJ1-2	TRBV7-8	CASSPGHGYTF
TRBJ2-5	TRBV6-2/TRBV6-3	CASSRPVGGQETQYF
TRBJ2-5	TRBV4-3	CASSQGRNQETQYF
TRBJ2-6	TRBV9	CARSTGQASPGGANVLTF
TRBJ2-5	TRBV6-2/TRBV6-3	CASWGEETQYF
TRBJ2-1	TRBV7-4	CTSNRWGNNEQFF
TRBJ2-1	TRBV4-1	CASSQDNPSGGRPYNEQFF
TRBJ2-7	TRBV6-1	CASSDIGGNYEQYF
TRBJ2-1	TRBV7-9	CANINYGLTNEQFF
TRBJ1-1	TRBV12-3/TRBV12-4	CASSFPRGGTEAFF
TRBJ1-5	TRBV4-2	CASSQEHRNQPQHF
TRBJ2-1	TRBV7-6	CASSFYSGGASYNEQFF
TRBJ1-2	TRBV5-1	CASSLATANYGYTF
TRBJ1-2	TRBV7-2	CASSLSTVYGYTF
TRBJ1-3	TRBV7-2	CASSLALGGSSGNTIYF
TRBJ1-3	TRBV12-3/TRBV12-4	CASSLLFGNTIYF
TRBJ1-5	TRBV7-2	CATSLGGNQPQHF
TRBJ2-3	TRBV2	CASSEEEARDTQYF
TRBJ2-2	TRBV7-6	CASKGGLRSSGELFF